The TCR beta chain described here comes from a study of OX40 agonist ivuxolimab in advanced cancers. V lost 6 bases, J lost 3 bases, and 11 bases lay in between. CDR3 length: 12 amino acids. Per germline, CDR1 SQVTM and CDR2 ANQGSEA. TCRdb's table, derived via immunoSEQ multiplex PCR, lists solely in-frame clones and lacks some. Of fewer than 90,000 clones listed, roughly 90% were seen once; the top ten hold roughly 0.38%. This clone was seen more than once but under ten times. The sequencing used CD4+ or CD8+ T cells sorted from blood, collected in a trial of the OX40 agonist ivuxolimab. V usage is TRBV29-1 and J usage is TRBJ1-1; TRBD1 might be the D (6 bases). This receptor was obtained from an adult with an advanced solid tumor such as melanoma, head and neck, liver or kidney cancer. CDR3 nucleotide sequence: TGCAGCGTGCCAAGGGGGGACACTGAAGCTTTCTTT. Residues: CSVPRGDTEAFF.